This T cell receptor beta chain was identified in a study of T cells in severe cutaneous drug reactions (dated by TCRdb to between 2018 and 2021). Context from the whole study: Recruitment took place between the early 2010s and the late 2010s, drawing patients from Taiwan, Thailand and a European registry network. Only patients with a probable or definite SJS/TEN or DRESS diagnosis by RegiSCAR criteria were enrolled. The study combined bulk TCR sequencing with single-cell sequencing, quantitative PCR validation, functional assays and transgenic mouse experiments. To build the libraries, iRepertoire multiplex PCR was used, and the authors pointed to a comparison in which iRepertoire and 5' RACE methods, with or without UMI, captured abundant clonotypes similarly. Blister fluids/cells, PBMC and other biological samples were taken from patients in the acute stage or the recovery stage. The Naranjo algorithm and the ALDEN drug causality algorithm were used to assign the culprit drug.

On this clonotype: Which antigen it targets is not known.

For both bulk and single-cell sequencing, libraries were prepared with the iRepertoire multiplex PCR system and TCR subtype-specific primers. Multiplex PCR with primers aimed at the V, D and J gene regions produced the bulk TCR beta libraries. Approximately 90-550 ng of RNA per sample was used as input for bulk TCR library preparation. Bulk TCR beta amplicons were sequenced on an Illumina MiSeq. From the authors' description of their analysis: Sample misassignments and low-quality sequencing reads were filtered out during quality control steps. The amino acids lying between the V-gene Y[YFLI]C motif and the J-segment [FW]GXGT motif were defined as CDR3. TRBV and TRBJ gene assignments and CDR3 clonotypes followed the IMGT database. For each sample, TRBV expression was normalized against the mean for the same gene in PBMC from 40 to 55 healthy donors. Once TCRdb had reprocessed the reads, it stored one entry per CDR3 protein sequence and supplied no DNA. TCRdb's processing, not the authors', yielded these V and J calls. The table kept for this sample lists tens of thousands of distinct CDR3 sequences. The top ten hold around 7% of the sample.

From the cysteine through the phenylalanine, the CDR3 covers 16 amino acids. No DNA is recorded. Looking up the germline V gene yields CDR1 ENHRY and CDR2 SYGVKD. The study at large found these results: CBZ-SJS/TEN patients showed strongly increased TRBV12-4 usage, with an average of about 30% in blister cells and roughly 5% in PBMC. The authors noted that whether the public TCR generalizes to SJS/TEN caused by other drugs still needs further study. All seven CBZ-SJS/TEN blister samples contained a public TCRbeta CDR3 (mean approximately 15%), which was undetectable or scarce in tolerant-control and healthy-donor PBMC.

The donors whose samples were sequenced had carbamazepine-induced Stevens-Johnson syndrome or toxic epidermal necrolysis (CBZ-SJS/TEN). Peripheral blood repertoires came from CBZ-SJS/TEN patients of Han Chinese (roughly 5) and European (about six) origin. To search for drug-specific clonotypes, the T cell receptor repertoires of patients with drug-induced severe cutaneous adverse reactions were profiled by next-generation sequencing. RNA was isolated from either blister cells of skin lesions or peripheral blood mononuclear cells. The receptor's source is a human donor with toxic epidermal necrolysis, a severe cutaneous drug reaction. The sequence is built from TRBV10-3 and TRBJ2-3; without DNA, the TCRdb call of TRBD2 cannot be checked. Sequencing was done on a sample of PBMCs. The CDR3 protein is CAISAKREKGTDTQYF.